There are a few counts of the clone carrying this T cell receptor beta chain. The antigen remains undetermined. This record comes from a study of early T cells in non-severe SARS-CoV-2 infection. Study context: Sequenced material consisted of bulk RNA (from unsorted whole blood), and chains were unpaired.

Study observations and caveats: VDJdb matching favored anti-spike CD8 responses, missing private and CD4 specificities.

TCRdb re-derived calls from the 5' RACE reads in MiXCR, one entry per CDR3 protein. Found here are approximately 50,000 distinct CDR3 sequences, approximately 9.4% of them singletons; the top ten hold roughly 8.3%. Source material: whole blood. This TCR was sampled from an adult who was a healthcare worker with PCR-confirmed SARS-CoV-2 infection or an uninfected control (not recorded which).

CDR3 coding DNA: TGTGCCAGCAGTGCACCCAACCTCGGGACAGGAGGAACTTTCTTT. This sequence encodes CASSAPNLGTGGTFF. This chain joins TRBV28 and TRBJ1-1; 8 nucleotides match TRBD1. J lost 12 bases, V lost 5 bases, and 17 bases had no gene match. The CDR3 runs to 15 residues. CDR1 and CDR2 (germline): MDHEN, SYDVKM.